A single sample gave rise to the 3 T cell receptor beta chains below, sequenced in a study of blood T cell repertoires in COVID-19. The table came from immunoSEQ multiplex PCR; TCRdb's copy has only in-frame clones and leaves some out. This sample has over 85,000 clones; around 84% occur once, and the top ten carry less than 3.5%. The sample was peripheral blood. These receptors were obtained from a man aged 45-60 years with active or convalescent COVID-19.

J is TRBJ2-7 and V is TRBV15; TRBD1 agrees at 9 bases. V was clipped by 0 bases and J by 7 bases; unmatched bases: 4. The CDR3 has 14 amino acids. Germline V gene data show CDR1 as LNHNV and CDR2 as YYDKDF (reference sequence). For the CDR3, the DNA is TGTGCCACCAGCAGAGATTTGACAGGGGGAGAGCAGTACTTC. Translation gives CATSRDLTGGEQYF.

V gene TRBV18 combines with J gene TRBJ1-3; D unclear. With 2 bases removed from V and 0 bases from J, the gap between germline ends came to 8 bases. In germline, CDR1 is KGHSH, CDR2 LQKENI. The CDR3 extends over 15 amino acids. The DNA of the CDR3 is TGTGCCAGCTCACCAGCGGACTACTCTGGAAACACCATATATTTT. Amino acids: CASSPADYSGNTIYF. Together with reference TRBV18 and TRBJ1-3, the CDR3 gives the full variable domain: NAGVMQNPRHLVRRRGQEARLRCSPMKGHSHVYWYRQLPEEGLKFMVYLQKENIIDESGMPKERFSAEFPKEGPSILRIQQVVRGDSAAYFCASSPADYSGNTIYFGEGSWLTVV.

The V and J genes are TRBV19 and TRBJ2-1; TRBD1 is a possible D gene (6 bases). The germline V gene has CDR1 LNHDA and CDR2 SQIVND (reference sequence). This CDR3 has 11 amino acids. Trimming took off 4 bases at V and 10 bases at J, with 8 bases between the two ends. This CDR3 reads CASSRTVEQFF. Here the CDR3 DNA reads TGTGCCAGTAGTAGGACAGTGGAGCAGTTCTTC.